Detailed here is one TCR beta chain. The antigen is undetermined. This CDR3 comprises 16 residues. The V and J ends lost 3 bases and 3 bases respectively, with 15 bases between them. CDR1 and CDR2 (germline): SGHRS, YFSETQ. TCRdb processed the 5' RACE reads anew with MiXCR; each CDR3 protein has one entry. The sample lists about 170,000 distinct CDR3 sequences, roughly 18% occurring once. The source of the sample is a study of CD8 T cells in ankylosing spondylitis. Whole-study findings and limits: A motif of 7 to 9 highly homologous TCR beta variants was seen as apparently characteristic of ankylosing spondylitis blood.

The origin of this receptor is a male donor with ankylosing spondylitis or in good health (not recorded which). V usage is TRBV5-1 and J usage is TRBJ1-4, with D perhaps TRBD1 (5 bases). Material: blood, either unsorted or a sorted T cell fraction (not recorded which). The CDR3 DNA reads TGCGCCAGCAGCTCCTTCGGACACGTCGCTAATGAAAAACTGTTTTTT. It codes for CASSSFGHVANEKLFF.